This T cell receptor beta chain was identified in a study of cytomegalovirus exposure and HLA in healthy donors. In the PCR, 60 Vbeta and 13 Jbeta primers were used. Sequencing used immunoSEQ multiplex PCR; TCRdb keeps in-frame clones, though not all of them. The table has 170,000 or so clones, around 80% seen once. Each donor's status was that of a healthy bone marrow donor. V was clipped by 4 bases and J by 5 bases; unmatched bases: 7. The CDR3 extends over 15 amino acids. Germline CDR1 SGHRS, CDR2 YFSETQ. The sequenced sample was PBMCs. V usage is TRBV5-1 and J usage is TRBJ2-5; 11 nucleotides line up with TRBD2. The TCR was taken from a man younger than 30 in good health and CMV-seronegative. CDR3 DNA: TGCGCCAGCAGCGGTAGCGGGGGGGCATGGGAGACCCAGTACTTC. Translating gives CASSGSGGAWETQYF.